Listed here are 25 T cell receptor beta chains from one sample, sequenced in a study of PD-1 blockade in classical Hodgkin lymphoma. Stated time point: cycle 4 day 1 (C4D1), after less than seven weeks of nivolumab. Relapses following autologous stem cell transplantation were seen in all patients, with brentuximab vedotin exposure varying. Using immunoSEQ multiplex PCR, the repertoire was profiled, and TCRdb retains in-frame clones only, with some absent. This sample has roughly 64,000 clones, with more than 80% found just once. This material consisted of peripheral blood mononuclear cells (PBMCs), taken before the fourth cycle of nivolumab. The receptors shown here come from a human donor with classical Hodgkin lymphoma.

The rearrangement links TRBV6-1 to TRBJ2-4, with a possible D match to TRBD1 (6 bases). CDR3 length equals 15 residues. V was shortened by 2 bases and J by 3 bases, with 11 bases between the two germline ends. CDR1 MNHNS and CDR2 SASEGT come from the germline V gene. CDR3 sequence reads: CASSELGGIKNIQYF. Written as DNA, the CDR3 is TGTGCCAGCAGTGAATTAGGGGGAATCAAAAACATTCAGTACTTC.

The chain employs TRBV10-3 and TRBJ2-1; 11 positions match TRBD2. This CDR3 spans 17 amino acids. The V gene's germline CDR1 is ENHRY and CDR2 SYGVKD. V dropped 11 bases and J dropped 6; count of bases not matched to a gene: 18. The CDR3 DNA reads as TGTGCCGTAGCGGATAGCGGGGGGGCCAGTTTGGGCAATGAGCAGTTCTTC. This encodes CAVADSGGASLGNEQFF.

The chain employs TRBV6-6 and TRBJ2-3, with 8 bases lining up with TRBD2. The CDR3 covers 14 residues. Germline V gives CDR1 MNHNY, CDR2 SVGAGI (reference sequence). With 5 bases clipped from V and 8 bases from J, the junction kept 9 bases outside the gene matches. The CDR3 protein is CASSTGTSPLTQYF. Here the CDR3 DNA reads TGTGCCAGCAGTACCGGGACTAGTCCCCTTACGCAGTATTTT.

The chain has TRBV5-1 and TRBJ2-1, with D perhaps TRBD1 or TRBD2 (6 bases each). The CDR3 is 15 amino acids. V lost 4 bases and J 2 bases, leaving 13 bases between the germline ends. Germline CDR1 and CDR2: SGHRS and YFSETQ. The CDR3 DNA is TGCGCCAGCAGCACTGAAGGGGGGCCCTACAATGAGCAGTTCTTC. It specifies CASSTEGGPYNEQFF.

The CDR3 here is CASSWSSGNTIYF. The CDR3 DNA reads TGTGCCAGCAGTTGGAGCTCTGGAAACACCATATATTTT. V and J are TRBV6-5 and TRBJ1-3, with unresolved D. The CDR3 has 13 amino acids. From germline, CDR1 is MNHEY and CDR2 SVGAGI. The ends were cut back, 4 bases at V and 0 bases at J, with 4 bases in the middle.

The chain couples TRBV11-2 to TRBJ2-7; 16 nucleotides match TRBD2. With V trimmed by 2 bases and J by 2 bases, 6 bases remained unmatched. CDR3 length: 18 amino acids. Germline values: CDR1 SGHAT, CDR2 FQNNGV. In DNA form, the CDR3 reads TGTGCCAGCAGCTTACAAACGGGACTAGCGGGGGGGACCTACGAGCAGTACTTC. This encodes CASSLQTGLAGGTYEQYF.

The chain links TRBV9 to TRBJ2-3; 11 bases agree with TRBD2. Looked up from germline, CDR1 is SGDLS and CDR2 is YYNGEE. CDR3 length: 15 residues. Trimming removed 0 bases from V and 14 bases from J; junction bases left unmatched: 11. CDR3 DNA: TGTGCCAGCAGCGTAGCTACACTAGCGGGAGATCTTCGGTATTTT. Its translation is CASSVATLAGDLRYF.

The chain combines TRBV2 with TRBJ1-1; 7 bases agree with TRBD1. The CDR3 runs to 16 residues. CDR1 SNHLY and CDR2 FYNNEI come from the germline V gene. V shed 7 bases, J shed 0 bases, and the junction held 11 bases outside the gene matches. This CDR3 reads CASTVPWDRLNTEAFF. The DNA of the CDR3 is TGTGCCAGCACCGTACCTTGGGACAGACTGAACACTGAAGCTTTCTTT.

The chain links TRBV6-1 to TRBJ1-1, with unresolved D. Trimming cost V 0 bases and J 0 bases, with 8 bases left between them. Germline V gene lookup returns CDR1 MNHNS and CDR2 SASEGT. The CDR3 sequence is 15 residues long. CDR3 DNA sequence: TGTGCCAGCAGTGAAGCGGTAAATATGAACACTGAAGCTTTCTTT. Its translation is CASSEAVNMNTEAFF.

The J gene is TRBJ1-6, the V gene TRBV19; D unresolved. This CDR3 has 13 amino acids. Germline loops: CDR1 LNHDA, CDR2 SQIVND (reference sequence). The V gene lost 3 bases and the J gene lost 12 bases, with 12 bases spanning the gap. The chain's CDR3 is CASSMGAGQPLHF. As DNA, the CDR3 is TGTGCCAGTAGTATGGGTGCCGGGCAACCCCTCCACTTT.

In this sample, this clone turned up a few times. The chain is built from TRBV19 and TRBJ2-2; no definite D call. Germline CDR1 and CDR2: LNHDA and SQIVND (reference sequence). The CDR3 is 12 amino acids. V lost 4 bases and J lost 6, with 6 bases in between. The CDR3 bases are TGTGCCAGTAGTACCAGTCCCGGGGAGCTGTTTTTT. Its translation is CASSTSPGELFF.

The CDR3 spells CASSPSQVLGYEQYF. The CDR3 DNA is TGTGCCAGCTCACCCAGCCAGGTCCTGGGCTACGAGCAGTACTTC. The rearrangement joins TRBV18 to TRBJ2-7, with D uncertain. This CDR3 comprises 15 residues. CDR1 is KGHSH and CDR2 is LQKENI in the germline V gene. V lost 3 bases, J lost 3 bases, and 15 bases lay in between. The whole variable domain, remainder taken from reference TRBV18 and TRBJ2-7, is NAGVMQNPRHLVRRRGQEARLRCSPMKGHSHVYWYRQLPEEGLKFMVYLQKENIIDESGMPKERFSAEFPKEGPSILRIQQVVRGDSAAYFCASSPSQVLGYEQYFGPGTRLTVT.

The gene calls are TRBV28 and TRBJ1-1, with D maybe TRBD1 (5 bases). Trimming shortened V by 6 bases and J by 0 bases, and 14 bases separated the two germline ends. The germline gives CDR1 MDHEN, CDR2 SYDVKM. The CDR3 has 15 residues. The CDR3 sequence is CASSSQAPLNTEAFF. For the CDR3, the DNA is TGTGCCAGCAGCTCACAGGCTCCCCTGAACACTGAAGCTTTCTTT.

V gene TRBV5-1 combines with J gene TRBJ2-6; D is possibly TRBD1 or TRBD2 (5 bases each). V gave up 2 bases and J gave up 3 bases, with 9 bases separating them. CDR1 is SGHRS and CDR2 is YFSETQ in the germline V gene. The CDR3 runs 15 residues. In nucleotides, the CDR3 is TGCGCCAGCAGCTTTGAGGGGTTTGGGGCCAACGTCCTGACTTTC. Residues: CASSFEGFGANVLTF.

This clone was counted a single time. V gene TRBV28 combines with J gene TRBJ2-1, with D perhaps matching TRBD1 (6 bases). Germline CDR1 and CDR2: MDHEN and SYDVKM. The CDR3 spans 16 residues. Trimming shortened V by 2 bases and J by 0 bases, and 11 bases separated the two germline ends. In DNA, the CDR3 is TGTGCCAGCAGTTTAGACCAGGACAGCTCCTACAATGAGCAGTTCTTC. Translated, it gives CASSLDQDSSYNEQFF.

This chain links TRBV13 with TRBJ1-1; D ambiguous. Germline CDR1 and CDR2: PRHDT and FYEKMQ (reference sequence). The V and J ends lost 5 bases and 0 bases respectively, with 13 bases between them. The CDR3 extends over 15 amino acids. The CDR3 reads CASSARPSMNTEAFF. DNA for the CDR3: TGTGCCAGCAGCGCGAGACCATCCATGAACACTGAAGCTTTCTTT.

In nucleotides, the CDR3 is TGTGCCAGCGGCTTTGGGGGAAGGGAGCTGTTTTTT. Its translation: CASGFGGRELFF. The rearrangement links TRBV2 to TRBJ2-2; either TRBD1 or TRBD2 may supply D (5 bases each). The V end lost 8 bases, the J end lost 9 bases, and 13 bases lay between the germline ends. The CDR3 spans 12 residues. Germline V CDR1 and CDR2: SNHLY, FYNNEI. Variable domain in full (rest from reference TRBV2 and TRBJ2-2): EPEVTQTPSHQVTQMGQEVILRCVPISNHLYFYWYRQILGQKVEFLVSFYNNEISEKSEIFDDQFSVERPDGSNFTLKIRSTKLEDSAMYFCASGFGGRELFFGEGSRLTVL.

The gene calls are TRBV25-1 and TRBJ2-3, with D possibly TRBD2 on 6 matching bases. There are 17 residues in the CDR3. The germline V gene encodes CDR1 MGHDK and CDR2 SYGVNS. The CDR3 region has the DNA TGTGCGGCAGCATCCGTTAAAGGCGGGGTTAGCACAGATACGCAGTATTTT. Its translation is CAAASVKGGVSTDTQYF.

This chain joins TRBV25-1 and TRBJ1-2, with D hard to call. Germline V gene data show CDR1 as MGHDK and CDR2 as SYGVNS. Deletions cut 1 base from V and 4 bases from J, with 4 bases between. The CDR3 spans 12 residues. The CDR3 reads CASSELGYGYTF. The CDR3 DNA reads TGTGCCAGCAGTGAATTAGGCTATGGCTACACCTTC.

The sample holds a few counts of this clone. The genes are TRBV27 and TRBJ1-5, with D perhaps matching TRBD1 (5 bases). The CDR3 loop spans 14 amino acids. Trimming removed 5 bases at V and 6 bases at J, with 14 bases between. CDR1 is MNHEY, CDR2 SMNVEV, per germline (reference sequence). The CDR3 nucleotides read TGTGCCAGCAGTCTACTCGGGACCTCTCAGCCCCAGCATTTT. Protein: CASSLLGTSQPQHF.

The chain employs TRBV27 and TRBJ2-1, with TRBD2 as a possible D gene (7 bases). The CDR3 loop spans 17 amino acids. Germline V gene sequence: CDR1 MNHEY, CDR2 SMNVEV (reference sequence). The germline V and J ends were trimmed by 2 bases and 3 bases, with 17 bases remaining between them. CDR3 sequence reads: CASSLGGGGEGYNEQFF. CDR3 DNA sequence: TGTGCCAGCAGTTTAGGAGGGGGGGGAGAGGGCTACAATGAGCAGTTCTTC.

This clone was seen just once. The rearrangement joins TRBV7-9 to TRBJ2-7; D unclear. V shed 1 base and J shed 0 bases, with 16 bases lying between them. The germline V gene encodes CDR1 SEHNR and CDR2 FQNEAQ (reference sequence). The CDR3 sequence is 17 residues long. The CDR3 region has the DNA TGTGCCAGCAGCTTAGGCGGAAGCGCGCACACCTCCTACGAGCAGTACTTC. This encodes CASSLGGSAHTSYEQYF.

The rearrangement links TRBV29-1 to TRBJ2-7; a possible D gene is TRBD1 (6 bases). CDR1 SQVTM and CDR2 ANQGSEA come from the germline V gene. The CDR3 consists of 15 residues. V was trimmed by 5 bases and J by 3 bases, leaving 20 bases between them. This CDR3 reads CSVWSGTTTDYEQYF. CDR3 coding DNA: TGCAGCGTTTGGTCCGGGACAACCACAGACTACGAGCAGTACTTC.

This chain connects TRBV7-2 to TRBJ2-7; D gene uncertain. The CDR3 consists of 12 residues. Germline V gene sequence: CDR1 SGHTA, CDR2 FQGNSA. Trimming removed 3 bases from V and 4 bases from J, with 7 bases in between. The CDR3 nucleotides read TGTGCCAGCAGCTTTATCAGATACGAGCAGTACTTC. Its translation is CASSFIRYEQYF.

CDR3 region: CASSIQRGEAGELFF. Written as DNA, the CDR3 is TGTGCCAGCAGTATTCAAAGGGGGGAGGCCGGGGAGCTGTTTTTT. The chain couples TRBV27 to TRBJ2-2; D is perhaps TRBD1 or TRBD2 (6 bases each). The V end was cut by 5 bases, the J end by 6 bases, with 16 bases between. Per the germline V gene, CDR1 is MNHEY and CDR2 is SMNVEV (reference sequence). The CDR3 sequence is 15 residues long.